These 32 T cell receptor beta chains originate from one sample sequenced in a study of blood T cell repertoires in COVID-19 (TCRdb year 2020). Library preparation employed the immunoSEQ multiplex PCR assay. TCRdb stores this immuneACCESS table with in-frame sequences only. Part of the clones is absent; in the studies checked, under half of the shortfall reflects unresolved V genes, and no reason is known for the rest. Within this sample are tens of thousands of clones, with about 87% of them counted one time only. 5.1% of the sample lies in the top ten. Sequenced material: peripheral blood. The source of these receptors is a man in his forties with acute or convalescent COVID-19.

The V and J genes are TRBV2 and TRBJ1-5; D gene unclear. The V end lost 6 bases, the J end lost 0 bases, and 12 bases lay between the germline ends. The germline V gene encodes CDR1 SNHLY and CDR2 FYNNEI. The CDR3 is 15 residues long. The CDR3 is CASRNSDTSNQPQHF. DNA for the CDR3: TGTGCCAGCAGGAATAGTGACACTAGCAATCAGCCCCAGCATTTT.

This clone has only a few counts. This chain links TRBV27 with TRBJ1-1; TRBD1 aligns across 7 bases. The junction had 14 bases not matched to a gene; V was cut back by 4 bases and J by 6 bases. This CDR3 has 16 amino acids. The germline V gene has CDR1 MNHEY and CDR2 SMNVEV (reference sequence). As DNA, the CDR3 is TGTGCCAGCAGTTCACCCCAAGTAGGGGGCTCCCCTGAAGCTTTCTTT. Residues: CASSSPQVGGSPEAFF.

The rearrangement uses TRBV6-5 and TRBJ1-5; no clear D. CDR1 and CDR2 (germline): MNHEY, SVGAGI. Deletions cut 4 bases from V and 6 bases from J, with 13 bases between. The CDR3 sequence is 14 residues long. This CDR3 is CASSFRRDSQPQHF. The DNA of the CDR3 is TGTGCCAGCAGTTTCCGACGGGATAGTCAGCCCCAGCATTTT.

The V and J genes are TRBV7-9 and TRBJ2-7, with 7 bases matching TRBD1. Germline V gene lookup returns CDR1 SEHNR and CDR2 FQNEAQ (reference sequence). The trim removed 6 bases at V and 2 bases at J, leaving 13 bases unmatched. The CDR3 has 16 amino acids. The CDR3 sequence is CASRPTGTDTPYEQYF. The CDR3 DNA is TGTGCCAGCAGGCCCACCGGGACAGACACCCCCTACGAGCAGTACTTC.

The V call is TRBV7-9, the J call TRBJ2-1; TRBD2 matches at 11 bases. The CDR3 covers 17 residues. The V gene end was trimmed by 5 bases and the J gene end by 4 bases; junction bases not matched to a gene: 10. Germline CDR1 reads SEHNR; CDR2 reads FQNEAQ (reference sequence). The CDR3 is CASSPILAGASYNEQFF. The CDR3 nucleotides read TGTGCCAGCAGCCCAATACTAGCGGGGGCCTCGTACAATGAGCAGTTCTTC.

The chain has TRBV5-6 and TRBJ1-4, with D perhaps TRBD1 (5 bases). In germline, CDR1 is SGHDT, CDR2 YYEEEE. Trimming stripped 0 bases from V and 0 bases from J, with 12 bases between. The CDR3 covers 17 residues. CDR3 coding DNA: TGTGCCAGCAGCTTGGACAAAGGACAACCAACTAATGAAAAACTGTTTTTT. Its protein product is CASSLDKGQPTNEKLFF.

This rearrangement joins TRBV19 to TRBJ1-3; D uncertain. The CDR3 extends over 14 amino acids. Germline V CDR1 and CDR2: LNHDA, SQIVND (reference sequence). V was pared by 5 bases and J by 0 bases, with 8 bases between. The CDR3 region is CASSQASSGNTIYF. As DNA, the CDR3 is TGTGCCAGTAGTCAGGCAAGCTCTGGAAACACCATATATTTT.

Here the CDR3 reads CASSLVLGHEQFF. The CDR3 nucleotides read TGTGCCAGCAGCTTAGTGTTGGGGCATGAGCAGTTCTTC. V usage is TRBV7-2 and J usage is TRBJ2-1; D is perhaps TRBD1 (5 bases). The germline gives CDR1 SGHTA, CDR2 FQGNSA. The CDR3 covers 13 residues. Trimming stripped 1 base from V and 8 bases from J, with 9 bases between.

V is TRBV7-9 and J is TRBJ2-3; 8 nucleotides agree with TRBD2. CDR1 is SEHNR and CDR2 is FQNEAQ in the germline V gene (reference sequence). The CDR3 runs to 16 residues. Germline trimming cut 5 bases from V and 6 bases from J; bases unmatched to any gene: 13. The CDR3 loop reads CASSPLAGGFIDTQYF. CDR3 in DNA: TGTGCCAGCAGCCCTCTCGCGGGGGGTTTTATCGATACGCAGTATTTT.

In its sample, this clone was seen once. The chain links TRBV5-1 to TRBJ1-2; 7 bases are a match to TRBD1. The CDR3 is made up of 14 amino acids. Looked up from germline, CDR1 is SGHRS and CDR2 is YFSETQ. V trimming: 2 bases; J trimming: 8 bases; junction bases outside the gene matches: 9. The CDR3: CASSFTRDRGGYTF. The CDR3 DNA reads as TGCGCCAGCAGCTTTACCCGGGACAGAGGGGGCTACACCTTC.

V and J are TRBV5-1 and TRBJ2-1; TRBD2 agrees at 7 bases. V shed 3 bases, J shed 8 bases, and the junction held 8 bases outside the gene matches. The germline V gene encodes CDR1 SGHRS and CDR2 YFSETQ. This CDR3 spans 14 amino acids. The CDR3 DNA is TGCGCCAGCAGCTCATGGCAGCGGGATGATGAGCAGTTCTTC. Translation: CASSSWQRDDEQFF.

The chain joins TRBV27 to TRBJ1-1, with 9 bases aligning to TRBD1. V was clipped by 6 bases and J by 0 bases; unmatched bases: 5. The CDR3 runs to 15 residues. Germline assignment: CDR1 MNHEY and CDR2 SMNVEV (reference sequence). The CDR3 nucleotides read TGTGCCAGCAGCTCCGGGACAGGGTTGAACACTGAAGCTTTCTTT. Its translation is CASSSGTGLNTEAFF.

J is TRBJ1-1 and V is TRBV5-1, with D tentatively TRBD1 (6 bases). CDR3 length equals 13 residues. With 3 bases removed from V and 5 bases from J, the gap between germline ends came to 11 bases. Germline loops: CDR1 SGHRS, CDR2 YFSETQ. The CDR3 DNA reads TGCGCCAGCAGCTCACGCAGGGGTACTGAAGCTTTCTTT. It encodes CASSSRRGTEAFF.

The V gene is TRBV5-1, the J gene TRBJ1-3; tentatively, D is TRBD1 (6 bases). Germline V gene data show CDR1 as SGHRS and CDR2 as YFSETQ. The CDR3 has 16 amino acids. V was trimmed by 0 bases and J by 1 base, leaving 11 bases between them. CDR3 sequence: CASSLGNRASGNTIYF. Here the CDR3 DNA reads TGCGCCAGCAGCTTGGGTAACAGGGCTTCTGGAAACACCATATATTTT.

CDR3 DNA: TGCAGCGTTGCCAACAGGGGGCTGGGAGAGCAGTACTTC. Translation gives CSVANRGLGEQYF. The chain joins TRBV29-1 to TRBJ2-7; 9 nucleotides line up with TRBD1. The ends lost 4 bases at V and 7 bases at J; junction bases unmatched: 8. Germline lookup yields CDR1 SQVTM and CDR2 ANQGSEA. This CDR3 region has 13 residues.

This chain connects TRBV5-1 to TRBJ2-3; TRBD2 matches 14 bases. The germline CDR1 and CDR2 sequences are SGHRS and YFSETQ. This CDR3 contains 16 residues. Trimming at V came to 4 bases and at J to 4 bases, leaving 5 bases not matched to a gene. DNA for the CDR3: TGCGCCAGCAGCATGACTAGCGGGAGGGCGGCAGATACGCAGTATTTT. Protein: CASSMTSGRAADTQYF.

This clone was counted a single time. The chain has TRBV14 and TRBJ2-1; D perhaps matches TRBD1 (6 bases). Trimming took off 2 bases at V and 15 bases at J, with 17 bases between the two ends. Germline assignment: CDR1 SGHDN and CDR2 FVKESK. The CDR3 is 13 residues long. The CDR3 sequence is CASSQSGLTGRFF. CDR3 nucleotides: TGTGCCAGCAGCCAATCCGGTTTGACAGGCAGGTTCTTC.

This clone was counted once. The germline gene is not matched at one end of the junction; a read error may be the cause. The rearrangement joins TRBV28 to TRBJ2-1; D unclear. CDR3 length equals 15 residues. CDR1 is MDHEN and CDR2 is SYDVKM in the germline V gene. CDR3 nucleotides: TGTGCCAGCAGTTTAACGGGTAGCTCCTACAATGGGCAGTTCTTC. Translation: CASSLTGSSYNGQFF.

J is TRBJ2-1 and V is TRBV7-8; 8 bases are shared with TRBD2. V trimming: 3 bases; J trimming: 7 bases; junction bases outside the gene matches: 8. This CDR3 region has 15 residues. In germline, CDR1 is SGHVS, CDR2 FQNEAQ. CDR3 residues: CASSLEVGLGNEQFF. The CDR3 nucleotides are TGTGCCAGCAGCTTGGAGGTGGGACTAGGTAATGAGCAGTTCTTC.

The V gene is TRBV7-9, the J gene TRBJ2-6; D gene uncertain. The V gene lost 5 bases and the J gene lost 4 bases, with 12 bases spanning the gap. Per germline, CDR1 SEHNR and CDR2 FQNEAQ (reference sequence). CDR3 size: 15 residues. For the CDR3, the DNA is TGTGCCAGCAGCGCCACAGTCTCCGGGGCCAACGTCCTGACTTTC. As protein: CASSATVSGANVLTF.

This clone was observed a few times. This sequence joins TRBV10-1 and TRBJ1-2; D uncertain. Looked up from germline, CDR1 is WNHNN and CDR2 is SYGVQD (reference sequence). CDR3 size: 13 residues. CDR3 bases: TGCGCGGTTGTCCATAGATCTAACTATGGCTACACCTTC. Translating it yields CAVVHRSNYGYTF.

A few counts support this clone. Here the CDR3 DNA reads TGTGCCAGCAGCTATAGCCAGGGTAATTCACCCCTCCACTTT. Its translation is CASSYSQGNSPLHF. The chain is built from TRBV7-2 and TRBJ1-6, with D maybe TRBD1 (5 bases). V was pared by 4 bases and J by 6 bases, with 10 bases between. The CDR3 is made up of 14 amino acids. From germline, CDR1 is SGHTA and CDR2 FQGNSA.

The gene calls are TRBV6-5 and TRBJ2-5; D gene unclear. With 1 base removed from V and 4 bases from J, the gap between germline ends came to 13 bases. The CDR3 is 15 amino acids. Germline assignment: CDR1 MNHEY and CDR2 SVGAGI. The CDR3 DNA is TGTGCCAGCAGTTACTATGAGGTAGAGCGAGAGACCCAGTACTTC. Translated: CASSYYEVERETQYF.

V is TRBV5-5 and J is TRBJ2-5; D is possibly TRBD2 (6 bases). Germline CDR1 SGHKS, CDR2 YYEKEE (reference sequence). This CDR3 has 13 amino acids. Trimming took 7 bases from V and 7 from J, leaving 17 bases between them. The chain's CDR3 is CASGNRDGGTQYF. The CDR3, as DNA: TGTGCCAGCGGAAACCGGGACGGGGGGACCCAGTACTTC.

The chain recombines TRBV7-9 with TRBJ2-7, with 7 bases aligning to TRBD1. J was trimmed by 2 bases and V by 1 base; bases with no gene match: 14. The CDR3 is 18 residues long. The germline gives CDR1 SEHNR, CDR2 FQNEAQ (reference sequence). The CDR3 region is CASSLGPGQSQIPYEQYF. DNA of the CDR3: TGTGCCAGCAGCTTAGGGCCGGGACAGTCACAGATCCCCTACGAGCAGTACTTC.

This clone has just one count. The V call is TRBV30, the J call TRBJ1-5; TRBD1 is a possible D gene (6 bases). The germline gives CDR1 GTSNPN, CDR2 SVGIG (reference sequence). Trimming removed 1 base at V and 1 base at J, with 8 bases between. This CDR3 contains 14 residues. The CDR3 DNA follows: TGTGCCTGGAGTGCCGGACAGAGCAATCAGCCCCAGCATTTT. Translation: CAWSAGQSNQPQHF.

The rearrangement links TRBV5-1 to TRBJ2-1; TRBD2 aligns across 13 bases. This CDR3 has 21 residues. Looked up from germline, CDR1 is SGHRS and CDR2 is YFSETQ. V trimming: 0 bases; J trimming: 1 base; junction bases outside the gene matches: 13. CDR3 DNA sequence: TGCGCCAGCAGCTTGGCGGGAATGACTAGCGGGAGGACCTCGTCCTACAATGAGCAGTTCTTC. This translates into CASSLAGMTSGRTSSYNEQFF. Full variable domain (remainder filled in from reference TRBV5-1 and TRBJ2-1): KAGVTQTPRYLIKTRGQQVTLSCSPISGHRSVSWYQQTPGQGLQFLFEYFSETQRNKGNFPGRFSGRQFSNSRSEMNVSTLELGDSALYLCASSLAGMTSGRTSSYNEQFFGPGTRLTVL.

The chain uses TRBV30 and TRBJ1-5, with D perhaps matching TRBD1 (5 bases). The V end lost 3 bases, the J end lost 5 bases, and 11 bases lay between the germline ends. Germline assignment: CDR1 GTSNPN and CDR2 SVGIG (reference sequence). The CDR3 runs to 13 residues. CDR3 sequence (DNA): TGTGCCTGGAGCGGGGGGGGAGATCAGCCCCAGCATTTT. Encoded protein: CAWSGGGDQPQHF.

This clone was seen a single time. This chain's CDR3 is CASMVSLNTEAFF. The CDR3 DNA follows: TGTGCCAGTATGGTCAGTTTGAACACTGAAGCTTTCTTT. The chain recombines TRBV19 with TRBJ1-1; D not resolved. The CDR3 covers 13 residues. V was cut by 7 bases and J by 0 bases, with 9 bases left in between. Germline V lookup: CDR1 LNHDA, CDR2 SQIVND (reference sequence).

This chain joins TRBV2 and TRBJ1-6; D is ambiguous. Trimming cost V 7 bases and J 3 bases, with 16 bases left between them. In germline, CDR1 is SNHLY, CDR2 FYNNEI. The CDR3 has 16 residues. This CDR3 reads CASIRSERLYNSPLHF. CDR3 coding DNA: TGTGCCAGCATCAGGTCAGAGCGGCTCTATAATTCACCCCTCCACTTT.

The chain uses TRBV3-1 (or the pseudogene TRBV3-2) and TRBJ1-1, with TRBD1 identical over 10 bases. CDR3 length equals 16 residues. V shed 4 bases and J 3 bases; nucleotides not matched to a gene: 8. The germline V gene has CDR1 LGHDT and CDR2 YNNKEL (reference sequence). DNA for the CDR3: TGTGCCAGCAGCCTTTTACCCGGGACAGGGGACACTGAAGCTTTCTTT. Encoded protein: CASSLLPGTGDTEAFF.

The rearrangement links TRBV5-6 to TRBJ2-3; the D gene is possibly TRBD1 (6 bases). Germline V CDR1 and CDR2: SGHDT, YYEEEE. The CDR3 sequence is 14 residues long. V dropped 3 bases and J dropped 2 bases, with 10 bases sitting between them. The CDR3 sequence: CASSSTGFTDTQYF. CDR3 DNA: TGTGCCAGCAGCTCGACAGGATTCACAGATACGCAGTATTTT. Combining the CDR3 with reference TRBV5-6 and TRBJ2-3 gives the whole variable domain DAGVTQSPTHLIKTRGQQVTLRCSPKSGHDTVSWYQQALGQGPQFIFQYYEEEERQRGNFPDRFSGHQFPNYSSELNVNALLLGDSALYLCASSSTGFTDTQYFGPGTRLTVL.